This T cell receptor beta chain appears in the sequencing data of a study of a mutant IDH1 vaccine in newly diagnosed glioma. General study points: Among patients, 93.3% showed immune responses induced by the vaccine.

The time point denotes: week 11, during vaccination. Doses consisted of 300 ug of mutant IDH1 20-mer peptide each, paired with topical imiquimod. TCRdb keeps only in-frame clones here, not all; method: immunoSEQ multiplex PCR. Among approximately 110,000 clones listed, about 90% were seen once. A few counts support this clone. Its specificity is not known. This CDR3 has 14 residues. Germline V lookup: CDR1 MNHEY, CDR2 SVGAGI. Deletions cut 4 bases from V and 4 bases from J, with 13 bases between. This receptor was taken from a woman aged 45-60 years with glioma. The gene calls are TRBV6-5 and TRBJ1-1, with a weak D call TRBD1 (5 bases). The specimen comprised PBMCs, sampled from a glioma patient whose treatment included an IDH1 peptide vaccine. CDR3 protein: CASSSRGVITEAFF. As DNA, the CDR3 is TGTGCCAGCAGTTCTCGAGGGGTTATCACTGAAGCTTTCTTT.